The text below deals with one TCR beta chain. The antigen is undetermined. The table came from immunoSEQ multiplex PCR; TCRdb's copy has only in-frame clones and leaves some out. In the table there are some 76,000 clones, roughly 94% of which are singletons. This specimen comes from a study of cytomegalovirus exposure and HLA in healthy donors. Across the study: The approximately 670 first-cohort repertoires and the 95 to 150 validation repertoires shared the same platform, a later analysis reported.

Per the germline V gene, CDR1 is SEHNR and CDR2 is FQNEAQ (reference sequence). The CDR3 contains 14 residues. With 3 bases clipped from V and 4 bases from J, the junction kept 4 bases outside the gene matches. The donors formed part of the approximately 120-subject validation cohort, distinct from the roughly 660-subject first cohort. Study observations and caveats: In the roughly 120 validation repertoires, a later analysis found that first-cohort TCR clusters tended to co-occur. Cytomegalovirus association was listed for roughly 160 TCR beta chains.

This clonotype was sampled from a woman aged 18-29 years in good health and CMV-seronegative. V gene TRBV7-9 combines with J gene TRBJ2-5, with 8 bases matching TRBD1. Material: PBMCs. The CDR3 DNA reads TGTGCCAGCAGCTTTTCGGACAGGGTAGAGACCCAGTACTTC. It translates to CASSFSDRVETQYF.